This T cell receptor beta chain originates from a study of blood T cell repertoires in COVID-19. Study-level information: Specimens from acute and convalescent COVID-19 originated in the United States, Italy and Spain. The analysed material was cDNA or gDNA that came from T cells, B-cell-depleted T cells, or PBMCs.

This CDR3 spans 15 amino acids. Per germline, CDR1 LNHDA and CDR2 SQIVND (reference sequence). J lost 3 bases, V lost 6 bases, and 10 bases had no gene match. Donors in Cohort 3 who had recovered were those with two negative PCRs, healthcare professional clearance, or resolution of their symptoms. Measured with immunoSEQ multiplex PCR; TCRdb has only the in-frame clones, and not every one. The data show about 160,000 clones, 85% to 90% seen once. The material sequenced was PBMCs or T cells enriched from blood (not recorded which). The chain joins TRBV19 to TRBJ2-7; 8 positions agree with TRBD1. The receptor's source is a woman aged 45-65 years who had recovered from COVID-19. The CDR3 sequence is CASSPRAGGFYEQYF. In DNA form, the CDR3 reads TGTGCCAGTAGCCCCAGGGCAGGGGGCTTCTACGAGCAGTACTTC.